This T cell receptor beta chain was retrieved from a study of identical twins. As for this clonotype: Its antigen is still unknown.

The V gene lost 3 bases and the J gene lost 7 bases, with 11 bases spanning the gap. There are 12 residues in the CDR3. Germline V CDR1 and CDR2: SGHRS, YFSETQ. Study results and caveats: The analysis was cross-sectional rather than longitudinal within donors. Abundant cord blood beta clonotypes carried fewer insertions; memory repertoires showed none.

Unique molecular identifiers were present on the cDNA, and a universal primer site came from template switching. Each CDR3 protein gets one entry after TCRdb re-called the 5' RACE reads with MiXCR. Counted here are 1.5 million to 2 million distinct CDR3 sequences, about 32% occurring once; the ten biggest clones make up approximately 0.29%. V and J are TRBV5-1 and TRBJ2-7; D unresolved. Sample: cord blood. This receptor was taken from a newborn girl in good health. CDR3 loop: CASSSKSNEQYF. DNA for the CDR3: TGCGCCAGCAGCTCTAAGTCGAATGAGCAGTACTTC.